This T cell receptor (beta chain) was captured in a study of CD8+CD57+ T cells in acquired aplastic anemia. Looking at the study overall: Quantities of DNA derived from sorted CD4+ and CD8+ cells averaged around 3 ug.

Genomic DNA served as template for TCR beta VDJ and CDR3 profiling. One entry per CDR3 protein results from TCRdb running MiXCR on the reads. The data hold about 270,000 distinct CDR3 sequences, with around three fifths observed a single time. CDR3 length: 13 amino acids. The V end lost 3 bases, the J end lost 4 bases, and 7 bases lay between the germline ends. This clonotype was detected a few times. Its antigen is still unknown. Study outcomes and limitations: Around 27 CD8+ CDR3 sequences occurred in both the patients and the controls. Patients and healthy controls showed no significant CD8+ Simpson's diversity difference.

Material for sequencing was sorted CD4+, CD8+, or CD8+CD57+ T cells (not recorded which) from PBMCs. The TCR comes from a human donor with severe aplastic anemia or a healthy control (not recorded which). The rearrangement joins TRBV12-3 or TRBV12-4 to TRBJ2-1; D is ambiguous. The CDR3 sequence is CASSLDGYNEQFF. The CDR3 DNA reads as TGTGCCAGCAGTTTGGACGGTTACAATGAGCAGTTCTTC.